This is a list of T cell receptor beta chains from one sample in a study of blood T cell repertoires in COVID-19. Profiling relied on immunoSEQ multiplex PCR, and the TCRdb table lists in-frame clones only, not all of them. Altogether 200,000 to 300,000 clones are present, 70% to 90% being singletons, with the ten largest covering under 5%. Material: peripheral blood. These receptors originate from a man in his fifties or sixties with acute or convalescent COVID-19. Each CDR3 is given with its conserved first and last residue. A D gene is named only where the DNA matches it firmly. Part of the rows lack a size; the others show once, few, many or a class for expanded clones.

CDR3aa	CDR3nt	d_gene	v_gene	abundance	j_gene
CASSAGLAGDKDEQYF	TGTGCCAGCAGCGCCGGACTAGCGGGAGATAAAGACGAGCAGTACTTC	TRBD2	TRBV9	few	TRBJ2-7
CASSPRDYLSLHPREQYF	TGTGCCAGCTCACCCCGGGACTACCTCTCCCTACACCCTAGGGAGCAGTACTTC	TRBD2	TRBV18	-	TRBJ2-7
CASSILGSAWPQHF	TGTGCCAGTAGTATCCTCGGGTCGGCTTGGCCCCAGCATTTT	-	TRBV19	-	TRBJ1-5
CSASQGLEGNTIYF	TGCAGTGCTAGTCAGGGGCTGGAAGGAAACACCATATATTTT	-	TRBV20-1	-	TRBJ1-3
CAWSKGGLPDTQYF	TGTGCCTGGAGTAAGGGGGGGCTACCAGATACGCAGTATTTT	-	TRBV30	-	TRBJ2-3
CASSPGQVGYTGELFF	TGTGCCAGCAGCCCCGGACAGGTTGGATACACCGGGGAGCTGTTTTTT	TRBD1	TRBV3-1/TRBV3-2	-	TRBJ2-2
CASSETGFLYGYTF	TGTGCCAGTAGTGAGACAGGCTTCCTCTATGGCTACACCTTC	-	TRBV19	-	TRBJ1-2
CASSLGGGAPGELFF	TGTGCCAGCAGCTTGGGCGGGGGGGCCCCAGGGGAGCTGTTTTTT	TRBD2	TRBV5-4	-	TRBJ2-2
CASRDRQGRVTEAFF	TGTGCCAGTAGGGATAGACAGGGAAGGGTCACTGAAGCTTTCTTT	TRBD1	TRBV19	-	TRBJ1-1
CASSPDTGKLFF	TGTGCCAGCAGTCCTGATACAGGGAAACTGTTTTTT	-	TRBV28	-	TRBJ1-4
CASSHDLTAANSPLHF	TGTGCCAGCAGCCACGATTTGACAGCCGCTAATTCACCCCTCCACTTT	-	TRBV28	-	TRBJ1-6
CASSWTDNQPQHF	TGTGCCAGCAGCTGGACAGACAATCAGCCCCAGCATTTT	-	TRBV9	-	TRBJ1-5
CASTQDWNTGELFF	TGTGCCAGTACCCAGGATTGGAACACCGGGGAGCTGTTTTTT	-	TRBV19	-	TRBJ2-2
CASSPLGGAPTDTQYF	TGCGCCAGCAGTCCCCTCGGGGGGGCGCCCACAGATACGCAGTATTTT	TRBD2	TRBV10-1	-	TRBJ2-3
CASSLLDKANYGYTF	TGCGCCAGCAGCCTTTTGGACAAAGCTAACTATGGCTACACCTTC	-	TRBV4-1	-	TRBJ1-2
CASAQGRLNIQYF	TGTGCCAGCGCCCAGGGTCGACTTAACATTCAGTACTTC	-	TRBV12-3/TRBV12-4	-	TRBJ2-4
CASSQGRVGKREKLFF	TGTGCCAGCAGCCAAGGTCGAGTCGGTAAGAGAGAAAAACTGTTTTTT	-	TRBV3-1/TRBV3-2	-	TRBJ1-4
CASSLLAAQETQYF	TGTGCCAGCAGTTTACTAGCGGCTCAAGAGACCCAGTACTTC	TRBD2	TRBV27	-	TRBJ2-5
CASSQDSDSLNYGYTF	TGTGCCAGCAGCCAAGATTCGGACAGTCTTAACTATGGCTACACCTTC	-	TRBV3-1/TRBV3-2	-	TRBJ1-2
CAISETYEQYF	TGTGCCATCAGTGAGACATACGAGCAGTACTTC	-	TRBV10-3	-	TRBJ2-7
CASSSGTAIEKLFF	TGTGCCAGCAGCTCCGGGACAGCCATAGAAAAACTGTTTTTT	TRBD1	TRBV14	-	TRBJ1-4
CARSSYRDYNPSTDTQYF	TGTGCCAGAAGCTCTTACAGGGATTACAATCCTAGCACAGATACGCAGTATTTT	-	TRBV21-1	-	TRBJ2-3
CATRSWDTEAFF	TGTGCCACTAGATCCTGGGACACTGAAGCTTTCTTT	-	TRBV12-3/TRBV12-4	-	TRBJ1-1
CASSIDLGGTRETQYF	TGTGCCAGTAGTATAGATCTAGGGGGCACGAGAGAGACCCAGTACTTC	TRBD1	TRBV19	-	TRBJ2-5
CASSYSAGRVYGYTF	TGTGCCAGCAGTTACTCGGCAGGGAGGGTCTATGGCTACACCTTC	-	TRBV6-5	-	TRBJ1-2
CASSVTGAGSPLHF	TGTGCCAGCAGCGTAACAGGGGCAGGATCACCCCTCCACTTT	TRBD1	TRBV9	-	TRBJ1-6
CASSIRGQTGGELFF	TGTGCCAGTAGTATCCGAGGACAGACTGGGGGGGAGCTGTTTTTT	-	TRBV19	-	TRBJ2-2
CASSPGTVTDTQYF	TGTGCCAGCAGCCCCGGGACAGTCACAGATACGCAGTATTTT	TRBD1	TRBV7-9	-	TRBJ2-3
CASSPSNPGTDIYGYTF	TGTGCCAGCAGTCCCTCGAATCCCGGGACTGATATCTATGGCTACACCTTC	-	TRBV28	-	TRBJ1-2
CASSIPGMNTEAFF	TGTGCCAGTAGTATACCAGGCATGAACACTGAAGCTTTCTTT	-	TRBV19	-	TRBJ1-1
CASSSRQLHTDTQYF	TGTGCCAGCAGTTCAAGACAGCTTCACACAGATACGCAGTATTTT	-	TRBV28	-	TRBJ2-3
CASERTDTDTQYF	TGTGCCAGCGAGCGGACAGACACAGATACGCAGTATTTT	-	TRBV2	-	TRBJ2-3
CASSPRQGDNSPLHF	TGTGCCAGCTCACCAAGACAGGGGGATAATTCACCCCTCCACTTT	TRBD1	TRBV18	-	TRBJ1-6
CASSLELRVGYEQYF	TGTGCCAGCAGCTTAGAACTCAGGGTGGGCTACGAGCAGTACTTC	-	TRBV7-8	-	TRBJ2-7
CASSEIGSGSVETQYF	TGTGCCAGCAGTGAGATCGGTAGCGGGAGTGTCGAGACCCAGTACTTC	TRBD2	TRBV28	once	TRBJ2-5
CASSLLLETNYGYTF	TGTGCCAGCAGTTTATTGCTGGAGACTAACTATGGCTACACCTTC	-	TRBV28	once	TRBJ1-2
CASSTDRELETQYF	TGCGCCAGCAGCACGGACAGGGAGTTGGAGACCCAGTACTTC	TRBD1	TRBV5-1	-	TRBJ2-5
CAWSNLQGFSLFF	TGTGCCTGGAGTAACCTACAGGGTTTTTCACTGTTTTTT	-	TRBV30	-	TRBJ1-4
CASSEASPTEVTGELFF	TGTGCCAGCAGTGAAGCCTCTCCTACGGAGGTCACCGGGGAGCTGTTTTTT	-	TRBV6-1	-	TRBJ2-2
CASGLESSYNEQFF	TGTGCTAGTGGTTTGGAGAGCTCCTACAATGAGCAGTTCTTC	-	TRBV12-5	-	TRBJ2-1
CASSIRTGVYEQYF	TGTGCCAGCAGCATACGGACTGGGGTCTACGAGCAGTACTTC	-	TRBV7-9	-	TRBJ2-7
CASSLGASGSGEQYF	TGTGCCAGCAGCTTAGGGGCTAGCGGGTCTGGGGAGCAGTACTTC	TRBD2	TRBV7-9	-	TRBJ2-7
CASSSGLAFGNEQYF	TGCGCCAGCAGCTCGGGACTAGCGTTTGGGAACGAGCAGTACTTC	TRBD2	TRBV5-1	-	TRBJ2-7
CATKGQGTNNEQFF	TGTGCCACTAAAGGACAGGGGACGAACAATGAGCAGTTCTTC	TRBD1	TRBV24-1	few	TRBJ2-1
CASSELAGGKNTDTQYF	TGTGCCAGCAGTGAACTAGCGGGGGGGAAAAACACAGATACGCAGTATTTT	TRBD2	TRBV6-1	-	TRBJ2-3
CASSLGTGVRGYTF	TGTGCCAGCAGTTTAGGGACAGGGGTTCGCGGCTACACCTTC	TRBD1	TRBV11-2	-	TRBJ1-2